This T cell receptor (beta chain) was profiled in a study of blood T cell repertoires in COVID-19. The germline CDR1 and CDR2 sequences are MNHEY and SMNVEV (reference sequence). The CDR3 has 17 residues. Trimming removed 3 bases from V and 1 base from J; junction bases left unmatched: 2. The table came from immunoSEQ multiplex PCR; TCRdb's copy has only in-frame clones and leaves some out. The data hold roughly 250,000 clones, with about 83% observed a single time. Sequencing input: peripheral blood. The chain couples TRBV27 to TRBJ2-1; 14 positions agree with TRBD2. The receptor was isolated from a man in his forties or fifties with acute or convalescent COVID-19. CDR3 bases: TGTGCCAGCAGTTTGAGGACTAGCGGGAGGTCCTACAATGAGCAGTTCTTC. Its translation is CASSLRTSGRSYNEQFF.